The T cell receptor (beta chain) under discussion was sequenced for a study of blood T cell repertoires in COVID-19. At the level of the study: Some COVID-19 samples were acute and others convalescent; all came from the United States, Italy and Spain. T cells, B-cell-depleted T cells, or PBMCs supplied cDNA or gDNA.

Authors' data handling: Reference gene primers were amplified, and this amplification served to estimate nucleated cell counts. Only in-frame clones appear in the TCRdb table, and some are missing; sequencing was by immunoSEQ multiplex PCR. The DNA was the basis for D and trimming; V, J and clone size are from that table. This table has tens of thousands of clones, around 86% appearing once. This CDR3 has 12 amino acids. The V and J ends lost 8 bases and 2 bases respectively, with 10 bases between them. This clonotype was sampled from a middle-aged man with acute or convalescent COVID-19. The chain is built from TRBV12-3 or TRBV12-4 and TRBJ2-7; perhaps TRBD2 as D (5 bases). Sequenced sample: peripheral blood. CDR3: CASGQEAYEQYF. In nucleotides, the CDR3 is TGTGCCAGCGGCCAGGAGGCCTACGAGCAGTACTTC.